This T cell receptor beta chain was recorded in a study of OX40 agonist ivuxolimab in advanced cancers. Study as a whole: Ivuxolimab doses were 0.01, 0.1, 0.3, 1.5, 3 or 10 mg/kg every 2 weeks. Earlier anti-PD-1, anti-PD-L1 or anti-CTLA-4 therapy was permitted; 40% had received some.

Generated by immunoSEQ multiplex PCR, the TCRdb table keeps only in-frame clones and is missing some. The data hold more than 15,000 clones, with approximately 84% observed a single time. The study sampled blood at baseline, cycle 4 day 1, and cycle 7 day 1. The study's findings and limits: Near-lowest levels of clonal expansion characterized partial responders at 0.1-3.0 mg/kg.

Concerning this clone: The antigen is undetermined.

This clonotype was sampled from an adult with an advanced solid tumor such as melanoma, head and neck, liver or kidney cancer. The sequenced sample was CD4+ or CD8+ T cells sorted from blood, obtained in a trial of the OX40 agonist ivuxolimab.

The CDR3 nucleotides are TGTGCCAGCAGTTTACGGCGACCGGGGGGGCAGGGGGCCAACACCGGGGAGCTGTTTTTT. This translates into CASSLRRPGGQGANTGELFF. V is TRBV27 and J is TRBJ2-2, with D possibly called TRBD1 or TRBD2 (8 bases each). Between the trimmed V and J ends, which lost 2 bases and 2 bases, there was a span of 24 bases. This CDR3 has 20 residues. Per germline, CDR1 MNHEY and CDR2 SMNVEV (reference sequence).